A selection of T cell receptor beta chains follows, all from one sample in a study of spatial heterogeneity in lung cancer. TCRdb independently ran MiXCR on the 5' RACE reads; one entry per CDR3 protein. The sample carries around 24,000 distinct CDR3 sequences, roughly 13% recorded once. This sample comprised PBMCs, obtained at surgery. The source is a female donor with early-stage non-small cell lung cancer. CDR3s include the opening cysteine and the closing phenylalanine or tryptophan. D genes are given only for firm matches. Where a row states a size, it is once, few, many or the class of an expanded clone; other rows omit it.

many | TRBJ2-3 | TRBD2 | TRBV11-2 | CASSSPTTTSGPTWGTDTQYF | TGTGCCAGCAGCTCCCCGACAACGACTAGCGGGCCTACTTGGGGCACAGATACGCAGTATTTT
NA | TRBJ2-4 | NA | TRBV7-2 | CASRMTAAKNIQYF | TGTGCCAGCAGGATGACAGCAGCCAAAAACATTCAGTACTTC
NA | TRBJ2-3 | NA | TRBV29-1 | CSVRRDGGADTQYF | TGCAGCGTTCGCCGGGACGGTGGCGCAGATACGCAGTATTTT
NA | TRBJ2-1 | NA | TRBV7-3 | CASSSASLGEQFF | TGTGCCAGCAGCTCAGCTTCCCTGGGTGAGCAGTTCTTC
many | TRBJ1-2 | NA | TRBV15 | CATSRDANPTGYTF | TGTGCCACCAGCAGAGATGCCAACCCTACTGGCTACACCTTC
many | TRBJ1-3 | TRBD1 | TRBV6-6 | CASSKTGPSSGNTIYF | TGTGCCAGCAGTAAGACAGGGCCGAGCTCTGGAAACACCATATATTTT
many | TRBJ2-1 | TRBD2 | TRBV25-1 | CASSEPPRLAGSHNEQFF | TGTGCCAGCAGTGAGCCCCCTCGACTAGCGGGAAGCCACAATGAGCAGTTCTTC
many | TRBJ2-5 | NA | TRBV30 | CAWSVFRGRETQYF | TGTGCCTGGAGTGTATTCCGGGGGCGAGAGACCCAGTACTTC
NA | TRBJ2-1 | TRBD2 | TRBV11-2 | CASSFVSGSSYNEQFF | TGTGCCAGCAGCTTTGTGAGCGGGAGCTCCTACAATGAGCAGTTCTTC
many | TRBJ2-2 | NA | TRBV7-3 | CASSLGSTGELFF | TGTGCCAGCAGCTTAGGTTCCACCGGGGAGCTGTTTTTT
many | TRBJ1-6 | NA | TRBV7-9 | CASSPSGSSYNSPLHF | TGTGCCAGCAGCCCTTCCGGCAGCTCCTATAATTCACCCCTCCACTTT
many | TRBJ2-1 | NA | TRBV14 | CASNPGGTEQFF | TGTGCCAGCAATCCTGGGGGCACTGAGCAGTTCTTC
many | TRBJ1-6 | NA | TRBV29-1 | CSAQETDNSPLHF | TGCAGCGCCCAGGAGACGGATAATTCACCCCTCCACTTT
many | TRBJ1-2 | TRBD1 | TRBV18 | CASSPARTGAAYGYTF | TGTGCCAGCTCACCCGCTCGGACAGGGGCGGCCTATGGCTACACCTTC
many | TRBJ1-6 | TRBD1 | TRBV20-1 | CSSRPGQWNSPLHF | TGCAGCTCCCGCCCGGGACAGTGGAATTCACCCCTCCACTTT
many | TRBJ1-2 | TRBD1 | TRBV28 | CASRARQGSGGYGYTF | TGTGCCAGCAGAGCACGACAGGGGTCCGGCGGCTATGGCTACACCTTC
many | TRBJ1-1 | NA | TRBV2 | CASSVILLNTEAFF | TGTGCCAGCAGTGTAATTTTGTTGAACACTGAAGCTTTCTTT
NA | TRBJ2-6 | NA | TRBV29-1 | CSAHPRDSGANVLTF | TGCAGCGCCCATCCCAGGGACTCTGGGGCCAACGTCCTGACTTTC
few | TRBJ2-7 | TRBD1 | TRBV2 | CASNVWKNRTGSSYEQYF | TGTGCCAGCAACGTTTGGAAAAATCGGACAGGGAGCTCCTACGAGCAGTACTTC
many | TRBJ2-2 | NA | TRBV12-3/TRBV12-4 | CASIPPRGTGELFF | TGTGCCAGCATCCCCCCGAGAGGCACCGGGGAGCTGTTTTTT
few | TRBJ1-6 | NA | TRBV20-1 | CSAREVQGASPLHF | TGCAGTGCTAGAGAGGTTCAGGGTGCTTCACCCCTCCACTTT
NA | TRBJ1-2 | NA | TRBV20-1 | CSARDTGGAYGYTF | TGCAGTGCTAGAGACACGGGCGGGGCCTATGGCTACACCTTC
many | TRBJ2-3 | NA | TRBV7-3 | CASSLTSGSADTQYF | TGTGCCAGCAGCTTAACCAGCGGAAGCGCAGATACGCAGTATTTT
NA | TRBJ2-1 | NA | TRBV9 | CASSLGTDNEQFF | TGTGCCAGCAGCTTAGGGACTGACAATGAGCAGTTCTTC
many | TRBJ2-7 | TRBD1 | TRBV20-1 | CSARRTGVARDEQYF | TGCAGTGCTAGGAGGACAGGGGTCGCCCGGGACGAGCAGTACTTC
NA | TRBJ2-1 | NA | TRBV15 | CATSRGEANEQFF | TGTGCCACCAGCAGAGGGGAGGCGAATGAGCAGTTCTTC
many | TRBJ2-3 | TRBD2 | TRBV7-9 | CASSLMSGVADTQYF | TGTGCCAGCAGCTTAATGAGCGGGGTTGCAGATACGCAGTATTTT
few | TRBJ2-5 | TRBD1 | TRBV20-1 | CSAAQYSTGNEETQYF | TGCAGTGCCGCTCAGTATTCGACAGGGAATGAGGAGACCCAGTACTTC
NA | TRBJ2-6 | NA | TRBV29-1 | CSVEEDGTSGANVLTF | TGCAGCGTTGAAGAGGACGGCACTTCTGGGGCCAACGTCCTGACTTTC
few | TRBJ1-6 | NA | TRBV5-1 | CASSLLQSNSPLHF | TGCGCCAGCAGCTTGCTTCAGAGCAATTCACCCCTCCACTTT
once | TRBJ1-5 | TRBD1 | TRBV20-1 | CSARGRTGLYSNQPQHF | TGCAGTGCTAGAGGAAGGACAGGGCTTTATAGCAATCAGCCCCAGCATTTT
many | TRBJ2-6 | TRBD1 | TRBV7-9 | CASSFTGAAGANVLTF | TGTGCCAGCAGTTTTACAGGGGCAGCTGGGGCCAACGTCCTGACTTTC
many | TRBJ2-1 | NA | TRBV4-3 | CASSQEFGSYNEQFF | TGCGCCAGCAGCCAAGAGTTCGGGAGCTACAATGAGCAGTTCTTC
few | TRBJ2-4 | NA | TRBV27 | CASSLLGGLAKNIQYF | TGTGCCAGCAGTTTACTCGGGGGATTAGCCAAAAACATTCAGTACTTC
NA | TRBJ2-7 | TRBD2 | TRBV28 | CASSSPSVAGEQYF | TGTGCCAGCAGTTCCCCCTCGGTAGCGGGAGAGCAGTACTTC
many | TRBJ2-2 | NA | TRBV6-5 | CASSYAGDIKELFF | TGTGCCAGCAGTTACGCGGGTGACATCAAGGAGCTGTTTTTT
many | TRBJ2-2 | TRBD1 | TRBV12-3/TRBV12-4 | CASVGQGADTGELFF | TGTGCCAGCGTGGGACAGGGGGCGGACACCGGGGAGCTGTTTTTT
many | TRBJ2-1 | TRBD1 | TRBV19 | CASLSQGAGNEQFF | TGTGCCAGTCTGTCACAGGGGGCTGGGAATGAGCAGTTCTTC
many | TRBJ2-1 | TRBD2 | TRBV20-1 | CSADSVGTSSYNEQFF | TGCAGTGCTGATTCCGTCGGGACTAGCAGTTACAATGAGCAGTTCTTC
once | TRBJ2-2 | NA | TRBV5-1 | CASSLTPGELFF | TGCGCCAGCAGCTTGACCCCCGGGGAGCTGTTTTTT
few | TRBJ2-2 | NA | TRBV27 | CASSLRHGRPGELFF | TGTGCCAGCAGTTTAAGACATGGGAGGCCCGGGGAGCTGTTTTTT
many | TRBJ2-1 | NA | TRBV7-9 | CASSLVRAGIFSSYNEQFF | TGTGCCAGCAGCTTAGTTCGAGCGGGTATTTTCAGCTCCTACAATGAGCAGTTCTTC
few | TRBJ1-1 | NA | TRBV10-3 | CAISSRGNTEAFF | TGTGCCATCAGTTCTCGGGGGAACACTGAAGCTTTCTTT
many | TRBJ1-6 | NA | TRBV7-9 | CASSLGNSPLHF | TGTGCCAGCAGCTTAGGAAATTCACCCCTCCACTTT
many | TRBJ2-7 | NA | TRBV7-6 | CASSQGGEQYF | TGTGCCAGCAGCCAGGGGGGAGAGCAGTACTTC